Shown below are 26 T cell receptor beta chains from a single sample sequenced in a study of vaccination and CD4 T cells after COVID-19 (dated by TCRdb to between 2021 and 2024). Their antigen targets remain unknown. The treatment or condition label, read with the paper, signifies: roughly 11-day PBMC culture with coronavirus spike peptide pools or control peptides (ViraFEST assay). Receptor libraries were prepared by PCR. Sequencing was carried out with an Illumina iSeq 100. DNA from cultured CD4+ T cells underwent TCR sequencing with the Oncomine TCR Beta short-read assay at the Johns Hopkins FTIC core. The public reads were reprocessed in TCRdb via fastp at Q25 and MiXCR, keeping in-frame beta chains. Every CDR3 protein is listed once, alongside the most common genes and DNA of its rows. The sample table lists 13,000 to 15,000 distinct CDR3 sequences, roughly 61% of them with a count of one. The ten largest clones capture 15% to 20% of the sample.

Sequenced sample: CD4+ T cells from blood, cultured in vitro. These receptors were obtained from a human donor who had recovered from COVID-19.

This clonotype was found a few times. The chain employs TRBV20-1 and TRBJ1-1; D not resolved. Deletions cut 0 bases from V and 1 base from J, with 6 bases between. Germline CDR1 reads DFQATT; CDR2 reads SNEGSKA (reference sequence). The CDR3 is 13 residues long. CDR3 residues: CSARERQNTEAFF. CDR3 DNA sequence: TGCAGTGCTAGAGAGCGGCAGAACACTGAAGCTTTCTTT.

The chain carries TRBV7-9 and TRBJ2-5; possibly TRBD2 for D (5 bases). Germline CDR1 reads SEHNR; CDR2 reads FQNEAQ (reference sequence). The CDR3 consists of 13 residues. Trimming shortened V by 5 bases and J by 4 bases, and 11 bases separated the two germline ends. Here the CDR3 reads CASSLLDGETQYF. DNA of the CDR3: TGTGCCAGCAGCCTACTAGACGGAGAGACCCAGTACTTC.

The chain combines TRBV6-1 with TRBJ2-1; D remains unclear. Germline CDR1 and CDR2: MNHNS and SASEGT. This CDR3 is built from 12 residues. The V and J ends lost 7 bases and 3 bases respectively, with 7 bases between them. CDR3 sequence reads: CASNDGYNEQFF. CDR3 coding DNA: TGTGCCAGCAACGACGGCTACAATGAGCAGTTCTTC.

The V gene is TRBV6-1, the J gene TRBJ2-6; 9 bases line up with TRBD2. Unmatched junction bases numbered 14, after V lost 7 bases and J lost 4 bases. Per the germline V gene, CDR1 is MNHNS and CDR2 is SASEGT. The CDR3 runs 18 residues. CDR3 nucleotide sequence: TGTGCCAGCACGCCAAGCGGGGGGAAGCGCTACGGGGCCAACGTCCTGACTTTC. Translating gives CASTPSGGKRYGANVLTF.

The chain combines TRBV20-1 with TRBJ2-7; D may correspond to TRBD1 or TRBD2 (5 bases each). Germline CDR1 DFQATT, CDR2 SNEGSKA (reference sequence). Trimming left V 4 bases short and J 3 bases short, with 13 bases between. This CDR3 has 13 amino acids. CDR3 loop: CSAKQVGVYEQYF. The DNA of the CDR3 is TGCAGTGCTAAACAGGTCGGGGTCTACGAGCAGTACTTC.

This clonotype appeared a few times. CDR3 coding DNA: TGTGCCAGTAGTCCCAGTCTTCGAGATCAGCCCCAGCATTTT. This translates into CASSPSLRDQPQHF. The chain combines TRBV19 with TRBJ1-5; unclear D gene. V was clipped by 5 bases and J by 5 bases, with 13 bases between them. CDR1 is LNHDA and CDR2 is SQIVND in the germline V gene (reference sequence). The CDR3 runs 14 residues.

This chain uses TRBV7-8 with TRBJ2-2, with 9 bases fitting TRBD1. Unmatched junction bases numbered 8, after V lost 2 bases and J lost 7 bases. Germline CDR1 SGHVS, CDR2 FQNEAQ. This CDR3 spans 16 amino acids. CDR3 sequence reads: CASSLRQGEYIGELFF. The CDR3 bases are TGTGCCAGCAGCTTAAGACAGGGGGAGTATATCGGGGAGCTGTTTTTT.

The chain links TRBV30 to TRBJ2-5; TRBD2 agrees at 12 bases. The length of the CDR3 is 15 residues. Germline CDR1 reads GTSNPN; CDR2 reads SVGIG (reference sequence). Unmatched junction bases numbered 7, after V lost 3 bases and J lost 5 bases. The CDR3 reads CAWRPKTSGSETQYF. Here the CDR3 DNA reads TGTGCCTGGAGACCGAAGACTAGCGGGAGTGAGACCCAGTACTTC.

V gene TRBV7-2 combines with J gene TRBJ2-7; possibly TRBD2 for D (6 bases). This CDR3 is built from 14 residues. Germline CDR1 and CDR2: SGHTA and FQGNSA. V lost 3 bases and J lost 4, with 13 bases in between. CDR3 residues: CASSLAGPVYEQYF. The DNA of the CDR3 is TGTGCCAGCAGCTTGGCGGGGCCAGTATACGAGCAGTACTTC.

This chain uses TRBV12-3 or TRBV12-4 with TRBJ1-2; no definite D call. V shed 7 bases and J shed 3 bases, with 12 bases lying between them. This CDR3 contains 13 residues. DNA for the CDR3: TGTGCCAGCACCCTTACTCCTGACTATGGCTACACCTTC. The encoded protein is CASTLTPDYGYTF.

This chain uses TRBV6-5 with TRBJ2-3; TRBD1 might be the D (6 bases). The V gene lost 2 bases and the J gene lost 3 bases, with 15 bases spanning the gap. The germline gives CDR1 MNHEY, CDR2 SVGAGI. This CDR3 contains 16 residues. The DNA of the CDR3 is TGTGCCAGCAGTTACACATCAGGGGCTTCGACAGATACGCAGTATTTT. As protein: CASSYTSGASTDTQYF.

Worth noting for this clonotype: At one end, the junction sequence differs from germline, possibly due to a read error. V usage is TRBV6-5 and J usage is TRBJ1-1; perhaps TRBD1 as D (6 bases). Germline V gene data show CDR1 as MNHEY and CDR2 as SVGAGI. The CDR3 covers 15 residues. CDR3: CASSYGAGVKTEAFF. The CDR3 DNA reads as TGTGCCAGCAGTTACGGGGCAGGGGTGAAGACTGAAGCTTTCTTT.

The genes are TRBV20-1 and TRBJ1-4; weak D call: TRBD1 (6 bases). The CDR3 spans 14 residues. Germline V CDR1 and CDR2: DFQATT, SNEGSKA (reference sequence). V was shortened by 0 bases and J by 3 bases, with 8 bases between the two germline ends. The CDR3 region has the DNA TGCAGTGCTAGAGATTCAGGGGCTAATGAAAAACTGTTTTTT. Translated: CSARDSGANEKLFF.

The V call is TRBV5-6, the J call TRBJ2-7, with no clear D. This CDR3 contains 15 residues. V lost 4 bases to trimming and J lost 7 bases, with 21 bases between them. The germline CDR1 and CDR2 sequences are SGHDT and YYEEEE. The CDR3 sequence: CASSAYTPGLGEQYF. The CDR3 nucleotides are TGTGCCAGCAGCGCGTATACCCCAGGCCTGGGTGAGCAGTACTTC.

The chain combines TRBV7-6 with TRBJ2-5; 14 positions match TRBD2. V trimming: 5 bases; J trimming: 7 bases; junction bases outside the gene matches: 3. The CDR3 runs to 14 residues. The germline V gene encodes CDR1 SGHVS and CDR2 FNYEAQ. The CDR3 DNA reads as TGTGCCAGCAGCGATGGACTAGCGGGGGGGACCCAGTACTTC. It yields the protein CASSDGLAGGTQYF.

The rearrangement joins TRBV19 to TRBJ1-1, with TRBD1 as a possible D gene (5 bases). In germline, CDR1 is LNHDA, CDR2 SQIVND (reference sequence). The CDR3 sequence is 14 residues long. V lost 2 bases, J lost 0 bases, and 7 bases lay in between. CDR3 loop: CASSIQGVNTEAFF. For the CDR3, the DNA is TGTGCCAGTAGTATACAGGGTGTGAACACTGAAGCTTTCTTT.

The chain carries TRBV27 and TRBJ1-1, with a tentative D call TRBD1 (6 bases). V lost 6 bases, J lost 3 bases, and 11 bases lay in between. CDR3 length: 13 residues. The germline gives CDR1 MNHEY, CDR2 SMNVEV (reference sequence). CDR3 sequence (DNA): TGTGCCAGCAGCCAGGGGACTGACACTGAAGCTTTCTTT. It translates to CASSQGTDTEAFF.

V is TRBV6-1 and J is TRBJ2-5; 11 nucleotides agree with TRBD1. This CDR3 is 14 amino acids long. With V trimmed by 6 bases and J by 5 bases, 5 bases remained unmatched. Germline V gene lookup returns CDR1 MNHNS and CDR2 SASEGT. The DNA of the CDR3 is TGTGCCAGCAGCTCCGGGACAGGGGGTGAGACCCAGTACTTC. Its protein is CASSSGTGGETQYF.

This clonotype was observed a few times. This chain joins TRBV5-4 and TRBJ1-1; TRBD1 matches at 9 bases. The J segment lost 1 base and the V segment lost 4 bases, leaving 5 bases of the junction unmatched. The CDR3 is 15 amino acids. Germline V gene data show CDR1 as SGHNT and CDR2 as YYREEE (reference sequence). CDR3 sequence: CASSVGTGRNTEAFF. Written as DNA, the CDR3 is TGTGCCAGCAGCGTGGGGACAGGGAGGAACACTGAAGCTTTCTTT.

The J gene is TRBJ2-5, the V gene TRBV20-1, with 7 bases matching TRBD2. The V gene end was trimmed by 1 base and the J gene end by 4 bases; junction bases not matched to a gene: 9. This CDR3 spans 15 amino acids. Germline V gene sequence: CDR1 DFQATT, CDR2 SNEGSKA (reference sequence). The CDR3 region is CSARVAGDPGETQYF. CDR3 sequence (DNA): TGCAGTGCTAGAGTCGCGGGAGACCCCGGAGAGACCCAGTACTTC.

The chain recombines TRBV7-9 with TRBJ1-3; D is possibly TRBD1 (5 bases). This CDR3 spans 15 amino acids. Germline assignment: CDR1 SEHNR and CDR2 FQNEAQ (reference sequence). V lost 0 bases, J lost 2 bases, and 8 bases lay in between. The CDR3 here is CASSLAGTAGNTIYF. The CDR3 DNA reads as TGTGCCAGCAGCTTAGCCGGGACCGCTGGAAACACCATATATTTT.

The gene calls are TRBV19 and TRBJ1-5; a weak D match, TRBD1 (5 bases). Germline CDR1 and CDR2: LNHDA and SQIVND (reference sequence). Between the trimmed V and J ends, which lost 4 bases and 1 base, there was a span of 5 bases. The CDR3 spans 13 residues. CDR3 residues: CASSNRSNQPQHF. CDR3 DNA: TGTGCCAGTAGTAACAGGAGCAATCAGCCCCAGCATTTT.

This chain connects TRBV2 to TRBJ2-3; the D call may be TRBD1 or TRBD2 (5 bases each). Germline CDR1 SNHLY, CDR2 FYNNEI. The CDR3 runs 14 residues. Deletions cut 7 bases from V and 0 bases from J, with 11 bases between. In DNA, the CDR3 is TGTGCCAGCAAGAGGGACGGGAGCACAGATACGCAGTATTTT. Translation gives CASKRDGSTDTQYF.

CDR3: CASSLALGGYTF. CDR3 nucleotide sequence: TGTGCCAGCAGCTTGGCCCTCGGGGGCTACACCTTC. This chain links TRBV5-4 with TRBJ1-2; D unresolved. CDR3 length equals 12 residues. Deletions cut 0 bases from V and 8 bases from J, with 8 bases between. Per germline, CDR1 SGHNT and CDR2 YYREEE (reference sequence). The full variable domain, with the rest looked up from reference TRBV5-4 and TRBJ1-2, is ETGVTQSPTHLIKTRGQQVTLRCSSQSGHNTVSWYQQALGQGPQFIFQYYREEENGRGNFPPRFSGLQFPNYSSELNVNALELDDSALYLCASSLALGGYTFGSGTRLTVV.

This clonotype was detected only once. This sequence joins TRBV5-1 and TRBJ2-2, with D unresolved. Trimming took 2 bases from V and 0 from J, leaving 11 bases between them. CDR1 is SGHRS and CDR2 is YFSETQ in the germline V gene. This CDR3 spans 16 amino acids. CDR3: CASSFSTDANTGELFF. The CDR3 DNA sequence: TGCGCCAGCAGCTTCTCGACGGACGCGAACACCGGGGAGCTGTTTTTT.

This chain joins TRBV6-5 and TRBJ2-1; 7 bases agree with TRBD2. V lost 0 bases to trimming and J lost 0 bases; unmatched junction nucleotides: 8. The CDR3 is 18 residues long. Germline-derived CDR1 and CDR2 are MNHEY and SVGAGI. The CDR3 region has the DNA TGTGCCAGCAGTTACTCGTCTAGCGGCCTCCTCTCCTACAATGAGCAGTTCTTC. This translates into CASSYSSSGLLSYNEQFF.